A selection of T cell receptor beta chains follows, all from one sample in a study of cytomegalovirus exposure and HLA in healthy donors. Assay: immunoSEQ multiplex PCR; the TCRdb copy retains only in-frame clones and omits some. The sample lists approximately 200,000 clones, 75% to 85% occurring once. The sequenced sample consisted of PBMCs. These receptors were obtained from a girl aged 10 to 17 in good health and CMV-seropositive. Both conserved end residues are part of each CDR3. Each record gives: CDR3 length, V gene, J gene, D gene, clone size, CDR3 DNA, CDR3 protein. The D gene is left open where the match is weak. Only some rows state a clone size, as once, few, many or a class for expanded clones.

>15|TRBV6-6|TRBJ1-6|TRBD1|.
TGTGCCAGCAGGGACAGGGGGTCTGGGGCGTCGCCCCTCCACTTT
CASRDRGSGASPLHF
>16|TRBV4-2|TRBJ2-7|TRBD2|.
TGTGCCAGCAGCGCGGGACTAGCGGGGTCCCCCTACGAGCAGTACTTC
CASSAGLAGSPYEQYF
>16|TRBV4-3|TRBJ2-1|TRBD2|.
TGCGCCAGCAGCCAAGGTACGGGGGGGCCGTTCAATGAGCAGTTCTTC
CASSQGTGGPFNEQFF
>15|TRBV4-3|TRBJ1-5|.|once
TGCGCCAGCAGCCAAGATTGGGGGGGAAATCAGCCCCAGCATTTT
CASSQDWGGNQPQHF
>13|TRBV9|TRBJ1-6|.|.
TGTGCCAGCAGCGTGGGAGAGAGGTCACCCCTCCACTTT
CASSVGERSPLHF
>14|TRBV7-2|TRBJ1-2|.|.
TGTGCCAGCAGCTTGGCCGACAGTAACTATGGCTACACCTTC
CASSLADSNYGYTF
>14|TRBV6-1|TRBJ2-7|TRBD1|.
TGTGCCAGCAGTGCCCGGGACAGGGGTTACGAGCAGTACTTC
CASSARDRGYEQYF
>15|TRBV11-3|TRBJ2-5|TRBD2|few
TGTGCCAGCAGCTTAGATCTGTCTAGCGGGGAGACCCAGTACTTC
CASSLDLSSGETQYF
>15|TRBV4-1|TRBJ2-3|.|.
TGCGCCAGCAGCCCCCCATCCGGGGGCACAGATACGCAGTATTTT
CASSPPSGGTDTQYF
>13|TRBV19|TRBJ2-3|.|.
TGTGCCACCGCGAGTCCCCCCCAAGATACGCAGTATTTT
CATASPPQDTQYF
>14|TRBV2|TRBJ2-5|TRBD2|.
TGTGCCAGCAGTGGAACGGGGGGGCAAGAGACCCAGTACTTC
CASSGTGGQETQYF
>14|TRBV27|TRBJ2-3|.|.
TGTGCCAGCAGTTTATACCCGGGTCCAGATACGCAGTATTTT
CASSLYPGPDTQYF
>14|TRBV11-3|TRBJ1-1|.|once
TGTGCCAGCAGCTTATTTCGGGAGAACACTGAAGCTTTCTTT
CASSLFRENTEAFF
>13|TRBV27|TRBJ1-2|.|.
TGTGCCAGCAGTTTAGGCAGAAACTATGGCTACACCTTC
CASSLGRNYGYTF
>14|TRBV2|TRBJ2-1|TRBD2|.
TGTGCCAGCAGCCCGGGACTAGCGGGGGGGCCGCAGTTCTTC
CASSPGLAGGPQFF
>13|TRBV19|TRBJ1-1|.|.
TGTGCCAGTAGTATAGACCGGGTCCCCGAGGCTTTCTTT
CASSIDRVPEAFF
>12|TRBV29-1|TRBJ1-2|.|.
TGCAGCGTCAAAGATAGTCTAGATGGCTACACCTTC
CSVKDSLDGYTF
>11|TRBV28|TRBJ2-7|.|.
TGTGCCAGCGGGAGGTCCTACGAGCAGTACTTC
CASGRSYEQYF
>14|TRBV5-6|TRBJ2-7|.|.
TGTGCCAGCAGCTTGTGGACTAACTCCTACGAGCAGTACTTC
CASSLWTNSYEQYF
>13|TRBV7-2|TRBJ2-1|.|.
TGTGCCAGCAGCCCCTCGCTCCCCCGCGATGAGTTCTTC
CASSPSLPRDEFF
>16|TRBV5-8|TRBJ1-4|.|.
TGTGCCAGCAGCTCGGCGGTGGGAGCAACTAATGAAAAACTGTTTTTT
CASSSAVGATNEKLFF
>17|TRBV4-2|TRBJ2-1|TRBD2|.
TGTGCCAGCAGCCCTTGGACTAGCGGGACGCCCTACAATGAGCAGTTCTTC
CASSPWTSGTPYNEQFF
>15|TRBV7-2|TRBJ1-6|.|.
TGTGCCAGCAGCGCGGGGCGAGCTCCAAATTCACCCCTCCACTTT
CASSAGRAPNSPLHF
>14|TRBV19|TRBJ2-2|TRBD1|.
TGTGCCACGGGGACAGGGGGAAACACCGGGGAGCTGTTTTTT
CATGTGGNTGELFF
>20|TRBV4-1|TRBJ2-5|.|.
TGCGCCAGCAGCCAAAGTTCCATTAGGGGGGGGCTTTCCCTCCAAGAGACCCAGTACTTC
CASSQSSIRGGLSLQETQYF
>13|TRBV5-6|TRBJ1-2|.|.
TGTGCCAGCAGCAGCGAGATGGACTATGGCTACACCTTC
CASSSEMDYGYTF
>14|TRBV5-1|TRBJ2-3|.|.
TGCGCCAGCAGCTTGGATCGCGGGGCAGATACGCAGTATTTT
CASSLDRGADTQYF
>15|TRBV7-2|TRBJ2-7|TRBD2|once
TGTGCCAGCAGCCTTACTAGCGGGGGGCACCACGAGCAGTACTTC
CASSLTSGGHHEQYF
>14|TRBV5-4|TRBJ1-4|TRBD1|.
TGTGCCACAAAGAGACAGGGGTCTAATGAAAAACTGTTTTTT
CATKRQGSNEKLFF
>15|TRBV2|TRBJ1-4|.|.
TGTGCCAGCAGTGCGCAGGGATCAATTAATGAAAAACTGTTTTTT
CASSAQGSINEKLFF
>16|TRBV2|TRBJ2-3|.|.
TGTGCCAGCAGTGAAGCTTCTACCGGTAGCACAGATACGCAGTATTTT
CASSEASTGSTDTQYF
>18|TRBV4-2|TRBJ1-1|TRBD1|.
TGTGCCAGCAGCCCTTTCACCCCGGGACAGGGGTCGAACACTGAAGCTTTCTTT
CASSPFTPGQGSNTEAFF
>16|TRBV5-8|TRBJ2-5|.|.
TGTGCCAGCAGCGGAGGGAGTTGGGGCCCTCAAGAGACCCAGTACTTC
CASSGGSWGPQETQYF
>15|TRBV11-3|TRBJ2-1|.|.
TGTGCCAGCAGCTTAGTACCTAGCACCTACAATGAGCAGTTCTTC
CASSLVPSTYNEQFF
>15|TRBV6-4|TRBJ2-3|TRBD1|few
TGTGCCAGCAGTCCCGGGACAGGGGGCCCAGATACGCAGTATTTT
CASSPGTGGPDTQYF
>17|TRBV10-1|TRBJ2-3|.|.
TGCGCCAGCAGCTCCAGCCGTTGGGGACAATCCACAGATACGCAGTATTTT
CASSSSRWGQSTDTQYF
>16|TRBV12-5|TRBJ1-6|TRBD1|.
TGTGCTAGTGGTTTGGTCTCGGGACAGACCAATTCACCCCTCCACTTT
CASGLVSGQTNSPLHF
>10|TRBV29-1|TRBJ2-1|.|once
TGCAGCGTTGGCGTGGGCGAGCAGTTCTTC
CSVGVGEQFF
>14|TRBV27|TRBJ1-5|TRBD1|.
TGTGCCAGCAGTTTCGGGACAGGGGTTCAGCCCCAGCATTTT
CASSFGTGVQPQHF
>13|TRBV18|TRBJ1-1|.|.
TGTGCCAGCACTGGACAGAAAAACACTGAAGCTTTCTTT
CASTGQKNTEAFF
>13|TRBV7-8|TRBJ1-6|.|.
TGTGCCAGCAGCCGAACGACAGGCTCACCCCTCCACTTT
CASSRTTGSPLHF
>16|TRBV5-4|TRBJ2-7|TRBD2|.
TGTGCCAGCAGCTTGGAACTAGCGGGAGTCCACTACGAGCAGTACTTC
CASSLELAGVHYEQYF
>13|TRBV7-2|TRBJ2-5|TRBD2|.
TGTGCCAGCAGCGAACTAGCGGGGGAGACCCAGTACTTC
CASSELAGETQYF
>15|TRBV27|TRBJ2-5|.|.
TGTGCCAGCACCACCTTCGGGTCTCCGGGGGAGACCCAGTACTTC
CASTTFGSPGETQYF
>14|TRBV7-2|TRBJ2-2|TRBD2|once
TGTGCCAGCAGCTTAGCCCTAGCGGGCGGGGAGCTGTTTTTT
CASSLALAGGELFF
>14|TRBV10-3|TRBJ2-7|.|.
TGTGCCATCAGTGAGAACCAGGGGACCTACGAGCAGTACTTC
CAISENQGTYEQYF
>15|TRBV27|TRBJ1-6|.|once
TGTGCCAGCAGTTTGCGGGGGGCGGCTAATTCACCCCTCCACTTT
CASSLRGAANSPLHF
>11|TRBV6-1|TRBJ2-7|.|few
TGTGGGGTCGAGGGTGGCTACGAGCAGTACTTC
CGVEGGYEQYF
>16|TRBV19|TRBJ1-5|TRBD1|few
TGTGCCAGTATGGGGACAGGTCACACTAGCAATCAGCCCCAGCATTTT
CASMGTGHTSNQPQHF
>16|TRBV2|TRBJ2-7|.|.
TGTGCCAGCGAGGAGGCCGTGACTGGCCACTCCTACGAGCAGTACTTC
CASEEAVTGHSYEQYF
>15|TRBV4-3|TRBJ2-5|.|.
TGCGCCAGCAGCCAAACAGGGGGGGGGCAAGAGACCCAGTACTTC
CASSQTGGGQETQYF
>13|TRBV6-6|TRBJ1-6|TRBD1|.
TGTGCCGGAAGACAGGGGAATAATTCACCCCTCCACTTT
CAGRQGNNSPLHF
>13|TRBV10-1|TRBJ2-2|.|.
TGCGCCAGCAGTGAAATTCGGGCCGGGGAGCTGTTTTTT
CASSEIRAGELFF